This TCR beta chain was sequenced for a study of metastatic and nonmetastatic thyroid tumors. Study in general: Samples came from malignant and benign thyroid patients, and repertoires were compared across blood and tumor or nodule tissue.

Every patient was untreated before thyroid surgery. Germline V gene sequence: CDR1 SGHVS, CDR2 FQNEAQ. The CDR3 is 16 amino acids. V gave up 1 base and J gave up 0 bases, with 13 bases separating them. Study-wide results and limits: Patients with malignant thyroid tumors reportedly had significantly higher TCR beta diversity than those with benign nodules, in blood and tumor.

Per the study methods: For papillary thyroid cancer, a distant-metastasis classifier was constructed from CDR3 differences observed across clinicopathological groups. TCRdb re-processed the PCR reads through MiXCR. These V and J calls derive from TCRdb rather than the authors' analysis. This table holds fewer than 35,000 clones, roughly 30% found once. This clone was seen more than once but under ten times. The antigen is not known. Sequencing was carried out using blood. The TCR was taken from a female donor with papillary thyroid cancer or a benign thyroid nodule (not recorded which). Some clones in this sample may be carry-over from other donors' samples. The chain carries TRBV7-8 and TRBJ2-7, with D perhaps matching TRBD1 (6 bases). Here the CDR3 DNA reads TGTGCCAGCAGCTTAGGGCCTGACAGGAGCTCCTACGAGCAGTACTTC. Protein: CASSLGPDRSSYEQYF.